This T cell receptor beta chain was recorded in a study of CD8 T cells in Susac syndrome. CD8+ and CD4+ T cells from blood underwent TCR beta sequencing. TEMRA cells were enriched by FACS, while CD8+ and CD4+ T cells were obtained through a negative isolation that was performed magnetically. The RNA, about 0.45 to 1 ug, was put through reverse transcription using random hexamers. Coverage of TCR beta CDR3 amplification by immunoSEQ multiplex PCR extended to 54 Vbeta and 13 Jbeta. Using its own MiXCR run on the immunoSEQ multiplex PCR reads, TCRdb lists one record per CDR3 protein. The sample has about 400,000 distinct CDR3 sequences; approximately 89% are singletons. This CDR3 has 13 amino acids. From germline, CDR1 is SSHAT and CDR2 FNYEAQ (reference sequence). To note about this clonotype: At one end, the junction sequence differs from germline, possibly due to a read error.

V and J are TRBV7-7 and TRBJ2-7; D call uncertain. This sequence originates from a human donor with multiple sclerosis. What was sequenced was CD8+ T cells from PBMCs. The CDR3 region has the DNA TGTGCTAGCAGCTCAGGACCTGACTACGAGCAGTACTTC. Protein product: CASSSGPDYEQYF.